The TCR beta chain under discussion was sequenced for a study of tumor and adjacent non-tumor tissue in lung cancer. Study-level points and caveats: Tumor repertoires had a smaller top 100 clone share than normal lung.

In regard to this clonotype: What it binds is unknown. A much larger clone lies a single base off, so this may be a read error.

RNA was extracted from bulk tissue without any cell sorting. A modified ARM-PCR protocol with three rounds of nested PCR amplified TCRbeta. TCRdb re-called the multiplex PCR reads through MiXCR, storing one row per CDR3 protein. Of 90,000 or so distinct CDR3 sequences listed, around 65% were seen once; the top ten hold 15%. Trimming shortened V by 7 bases and J by 7 bases, and 19 bases separated the two germline ends. The length of the CDR3 is 15 residues. The V gene is TRBV12-3 or TRBV12-4, the J gene TRBJ2-2; weak D call: TRBD1 (5 bases). The source is a man between 65 and 80 years old with non-small cell lung cancer. The sequenced sample was lung tumor tissue. The DNA of the CDR3 is TGTGCCAGCAATTTTTTCGCAGGGTCGGGCGGGGAGCTGTTTTTT. Translation: CASNFFAGSGGELFF.